These T cell receptor beta chains were read from a single sample in a study of T cell repertoires in cytomegalovirus infection. Antigen specificity for these receptors is unknown. One entry per CDR3 protein results from TCRdb running MiXCR on the reads. The table lists roughly 730,000 distinct CDR3 sequences, 30% to 35% of them singletons, with approximately 18% in the top ten. Sequenced here: cultured PBMCs, sampled from culture after CMV antigen stimulation. Receptors originate from a human donor in good health (CMV status not recorded). Some clones in this sample may be carry-over from other donors' samples. Both conserved end residues are part of each CDR3.

>TRBV3-1
CASSQDRGAGELFF
>TRBV6-5
CASSYSGGRGRNTEAFF
>TRBV4-3
CASSQGTAKAFF
>TRBV5-4
CASSPRGGLKETQYF
>TRBV6-2/TRBV6-3
CASIQGGRTEAFF
>TRBV4-1
CASSQAPRSRTGYTF
>TRBV11-2
CASSLRGWYTGELFF
>TRBV12-3/TRBV12-4
CASSSRFSLRGSRKYNEQFF
>TRBV18
CASGAGGPDEQFF
>TRBV14
CASSPGRIAGYTF
>TRBV20-1
CSAELQETQYF
>TRBV7-2
CASSSSGGYGETQYF
>TRBV11-2
CASSLDWQEARYGYTF
>TRBV6-1
CASSPRLAGNEQFF
>TRBV3-1
CASSQQVAGGYEQYF
>TRBV7-2
CASSLRARNTEAFF
>TRBV11-2
CASSLSYENYEQYF
>TRBV28
CASSAPRGSSEKLFF
>TRBV10-3
CATLGQGANVLTF
>TRBV3-1
CASSQVGPAGGSPLHF
>TRBV2
CASSSRPSNTGELFF
>TRBV12-3/TRBV12-4
CASSPDLAGGLRQFF
>TRBV12-5
CASGPGDSLTRGYTF
>TRBV27
CASTGTSGRLGNTGELFF
>TRBV7-2
CASSLVGGSSYNEQFF
>TRBV6-1
CASMGPGRTGGGLSYNEQFF
>TRBV19
CASSPGQGRAVTEAFF
>TRBV4-3
CASSRTLAGGETQYF
>TRBV6-1
CASSERIPYNSPLHF
>TRBV7-2
CASTLRGDQETQYF
>TRBV7-9
CASSLAAGGRAFEQYF
>TRBV7-9
CASSLRGQGVYEQYF